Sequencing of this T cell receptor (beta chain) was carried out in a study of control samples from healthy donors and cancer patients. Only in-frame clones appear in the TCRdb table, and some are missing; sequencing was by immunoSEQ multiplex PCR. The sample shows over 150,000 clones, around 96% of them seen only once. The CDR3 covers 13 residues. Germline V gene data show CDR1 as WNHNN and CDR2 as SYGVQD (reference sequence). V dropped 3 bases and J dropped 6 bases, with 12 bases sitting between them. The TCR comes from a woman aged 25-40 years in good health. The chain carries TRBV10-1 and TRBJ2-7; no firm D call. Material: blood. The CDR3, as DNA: TGCGCCAGCAGTGAAATGTCCCAATCCGAGCAGTACTTC. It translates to CASSEMSQSEQYF.